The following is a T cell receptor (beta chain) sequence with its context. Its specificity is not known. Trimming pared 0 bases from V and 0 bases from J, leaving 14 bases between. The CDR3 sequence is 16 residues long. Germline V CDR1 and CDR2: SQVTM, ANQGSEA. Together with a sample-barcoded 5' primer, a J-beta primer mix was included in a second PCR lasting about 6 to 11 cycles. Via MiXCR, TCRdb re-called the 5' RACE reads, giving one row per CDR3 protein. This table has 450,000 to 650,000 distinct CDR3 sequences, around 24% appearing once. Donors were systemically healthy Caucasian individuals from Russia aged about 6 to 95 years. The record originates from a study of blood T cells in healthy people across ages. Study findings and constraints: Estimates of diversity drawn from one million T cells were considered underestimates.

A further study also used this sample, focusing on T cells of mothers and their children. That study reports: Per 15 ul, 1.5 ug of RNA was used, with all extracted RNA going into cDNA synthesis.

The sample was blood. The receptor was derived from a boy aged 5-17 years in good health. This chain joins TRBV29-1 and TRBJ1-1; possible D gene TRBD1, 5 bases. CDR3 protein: CSVEDRGARVNTEAFF. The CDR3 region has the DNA TGCAGCGTTGAAGATCGAGGGGCGCGGGTGAACACTGAAGCTTTCTTT.